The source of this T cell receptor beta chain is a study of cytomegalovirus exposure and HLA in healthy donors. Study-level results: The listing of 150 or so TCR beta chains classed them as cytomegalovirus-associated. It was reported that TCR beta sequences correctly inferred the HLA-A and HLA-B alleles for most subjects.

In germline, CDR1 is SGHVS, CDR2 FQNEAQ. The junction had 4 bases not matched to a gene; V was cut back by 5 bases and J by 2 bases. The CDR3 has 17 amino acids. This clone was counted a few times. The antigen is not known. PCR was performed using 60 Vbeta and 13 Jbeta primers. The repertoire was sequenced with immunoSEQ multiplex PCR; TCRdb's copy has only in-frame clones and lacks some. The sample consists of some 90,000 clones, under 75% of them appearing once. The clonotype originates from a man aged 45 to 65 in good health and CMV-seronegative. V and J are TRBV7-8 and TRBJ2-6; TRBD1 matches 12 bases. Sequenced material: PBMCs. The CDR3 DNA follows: TGTGCCAGCAGCCTAGGGACAGGGGGCGCTGGGGCCAACGTCCTGACTTTC. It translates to CASSLGTGGAGANVLTF.